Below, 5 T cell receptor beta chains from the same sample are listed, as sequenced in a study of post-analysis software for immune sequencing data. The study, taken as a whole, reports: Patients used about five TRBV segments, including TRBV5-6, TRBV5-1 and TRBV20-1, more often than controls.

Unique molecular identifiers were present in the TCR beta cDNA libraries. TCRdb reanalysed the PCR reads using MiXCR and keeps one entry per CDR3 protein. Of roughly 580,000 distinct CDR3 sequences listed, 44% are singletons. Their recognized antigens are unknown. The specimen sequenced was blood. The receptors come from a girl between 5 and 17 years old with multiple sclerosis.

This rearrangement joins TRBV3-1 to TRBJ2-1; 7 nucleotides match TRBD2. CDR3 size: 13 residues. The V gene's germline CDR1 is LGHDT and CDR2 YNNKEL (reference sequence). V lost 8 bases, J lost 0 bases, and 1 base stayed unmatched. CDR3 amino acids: CASGGGSYNEQFF. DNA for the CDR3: TGTGCCAGCGGGGGGGGCTCCTACAATGAGCAGTTCTTC.

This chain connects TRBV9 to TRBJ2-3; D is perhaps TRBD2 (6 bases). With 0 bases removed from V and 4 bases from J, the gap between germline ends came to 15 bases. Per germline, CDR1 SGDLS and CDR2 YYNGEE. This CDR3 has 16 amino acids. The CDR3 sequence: CASSVGGEPSADTQYF. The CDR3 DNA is TGTGCCAGCAGCGTAGGGGGGGAGCCGTCCGCAGATACGCAGTATTTT.

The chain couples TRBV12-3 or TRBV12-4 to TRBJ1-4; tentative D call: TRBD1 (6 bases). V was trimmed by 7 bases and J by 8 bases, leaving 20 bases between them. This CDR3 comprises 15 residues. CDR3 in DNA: TGTGCCAGCACCGACAGGCAGGCAGGAAGGGAAAAACTGTTTTTT. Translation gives CASTDRQAGREKLFF.

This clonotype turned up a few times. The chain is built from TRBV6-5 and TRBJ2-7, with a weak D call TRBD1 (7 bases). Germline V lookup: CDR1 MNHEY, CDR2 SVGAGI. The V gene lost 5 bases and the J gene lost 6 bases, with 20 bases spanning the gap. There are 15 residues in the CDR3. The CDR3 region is CASSKTGRSFSEQYF. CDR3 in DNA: TGTGCCAGCAGTAAGACAGGGAGGTCTTTCTCCGAGCAGTACTTC.

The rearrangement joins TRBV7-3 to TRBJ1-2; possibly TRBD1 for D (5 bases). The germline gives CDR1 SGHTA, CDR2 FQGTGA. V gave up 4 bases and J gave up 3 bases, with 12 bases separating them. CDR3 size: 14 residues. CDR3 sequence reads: CASSYSGTDYGYTF. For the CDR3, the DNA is TGTGCCAGCAGCTATTCCGGGACGGACTATGGCTACACCTTC. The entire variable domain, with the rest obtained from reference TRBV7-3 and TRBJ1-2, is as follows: GAGVSQTPSNKVTEKGKYVELRCDPISGHTALYWYRQSLGQGPEFLIYFQGTGAADDSGLPNDRFFAVRPEGSVSTLKIQRTERGDSAVYLCASSYSGTDYGYTFGSGTRLTVV.